Shown below are 6 T cell receptor beta chains from a single sample sequenced in a study of control samples from healthy donors and cancer patients. Some clones are missing from TCRdb's copy, which holds only in-frame ones; the method was immunoSEQ multiplex PCR. The sample yields about 150,000 clones, under 90% seen once. The sequenced material came from blood. The source of these receptors is a man aged 25-45 years in good health.

The chain combines TRBV2 with TRBJ1-6; D gene ambiguous. V was cut by 4 bases and J by 7 bases, with 8 bases left in between. Germline V gene sequence: CDR1 SNHLY, CDR2 FYNNEI. CDR3 size: 13 residues. In nucleotides, the CDR3 is TGTGCCAGCAGTGGTATGGGGAATTCACCCCTCCACTTT. Residues: CASSGMGNSPLHF.

V is TRBV2 and J is TRBJ2-7; 10 bases match TRBD2. Germline CDR1 reads SNHLY; CDR2 reads FYNNEI. The CDR3 is 14 amino acids. The junction had 9 bases not matched to a gene; V was cut back by 7 bases and J by 6 bases. The CDR3 sequence: CASTLAGGSSEQYF. The CDR3 bases are TGTGCCAGCACGTTAGCGGGAGGTAGTTCCGAGCAGTACTTC.

V gene TRBV5-1 combines with J gene TRBJ2-6, with D uncertain. Trimming stripped 6 bases from V and 4 bases from J, with 14 bases between. CDR3 length equals 15 residues. Germline assignment: CDR1 SGHRS and CDR2 YFSETQ. The CDR3 here is CASTSGMAGANVLTF. The CDR3 nucleotides read TGCGCCAGCACCTCCGGAATGGCCGGGGCCAACGTCCTGACTTTC.

The chain links TRBV19 to TRBJ1-1; D ambiguous. Germline loops: CDR1 LNHDA, CDR2 SQIVND (reference sequence). V lost 1 base, J lost 6 bases, and 12 bases lay in between. The CDR3 totals 14 residues. The CDR3 DNA sequence: TGTGCCAGTAGTATAGGAGGATCCAGTCCTGAAGCTTTCTTT. It translates to CASSIGGSSPEAFF.

The J gene is TRBJ2-1, the V gene TRBV7-3, with no clear D. This CDR3 has 15 amino acids. Deletions cut 2 bases from V and 4 bases from J, with 12 bases between. CDR1 is SGHTA and CDR2 is FQGTGA in the germline V gene. The CDR3 here is CASSLQSGQYNEQFF. The CDR3 DNA reads TGTGCCAGCAGCTTACAGTCGGGCCAATACAATGAGCAGTTCTTC. Looking up the rest from reference TRBV7-3 and TRBJ2-1 gives the full variable domain: GAGVSQTPSNKVTEKGKYVELRCDPISGHTALYWYRQSLGQGPEFLIYFQGTGAADDSGLPNDRFFAVRPEGSVSTLKIQRTERGDSAVYLCASSLQSGQYNEQFFGPGTRLTVL.

This clone was recorded only once. The chain carries TRBV6-4 and TRBJ1-5, with D perhaps TRBD1 (6 bases). Germline values: CDR1 MRHNA, CDR2 SNTAGT. This CDR3 is 16 amino acids long. V was shortened by 0 bases and J by 5 bases, with 14 bases between the two germline ends. DNA of the CDR3: TGTGCCAGCAGTGACTCCGGAGCAGGGGTCTATCAGCCCCAGCATTTT. This gives the protein CASSDSGAGVYQPQHF.